The 9 T cell receptor beta chains below all came from one sample that was sequenced in a study of cytomegalovirus exposure and HLA in healthy donors. PCR amplification relied on 60 Vbeta primers (plus 13 Jbeta primers). The table came from immunoSEQ multiplex PCR; TCRdb's copy has only in-frame clones and leaves some out. Here the sample spans around 120,000 clones, roughly 80% being singletons. The sequenced material came from PBMCs. These receptor sequences come from a female donor in good health and CMV-seropositive.

This clone was seen a single time. The gene calls are TRBV2 and TRBJ2-3; TRBD2 is a possible D gene (6 bases). Trimming pared 8 bases from V and 8 bases from J, leaving 17 bases between. This CDR3 comprises 13 residues. Germline V lookup: CDR1 SNHLY, CDR2 FYNNEI. The CDR3 DNA follows: TGTGCCAGCGGCGGGGTCGACTATCTTACGCAGTATTTT. Its protein is CASGGVDYLTQYF.

This clone has only one observation. The chain uses TRBV6-1 and TRBJ2-5, with TRBD1 as a possible D gene (6 bases). Germline CDR1 is MNHNS and CDR2 is SASEGT. This CDR3 region has 13 residues. V dropped 10 bases and J dropped 1 base, with 13 bases sitting between them. CDR3 DNA sequence: TGTGCCAACGCGAGACAGGTCCAAGAGACCCAGTACTTC. This sequence encodes CANARQVQETQYF.

This chain joins TRBV7-3 and TRBJ2-3, with 7 bases that match TRBD2. CDR1 and CDR2 from the germline V gene are SGHTA and FQGTGA. The CDR3 sequence is 15 residues long. The J segment lost 2 bases and the V segment lost 2 bases, leaving 4 bases of the junction unmatched. CDR3 in amino acids: CASSLGGGFTDTQYF. The CDR3 nucleotides read TGTGCCAGCAGCTTAGGGGGGGGATTCACAGATACGCAGTATTTT.

V gene TRBV19 combines with J gene TRBJ2-5; TRBD2 matches at 7 bases. Germline-derived CDR1 and CDR2 are LNHDA and SQIVND (reference sequence). The V segment lost 1 base and the J segment 2 bases; nucleotides outside the gene matches: 4. The CDR3 consists of 15 residues. DNA for the CDR3: TGTGCCAGTAGTATAGCGGGGGGATCTCAAGAGACCCAGTACTTC. Encoded protein: CASSIAGGSQETQYF.

This rearrangement joins TRBV5-1 to TRBJ2-1; D might be TRBD1 (6 bases). The germline V gene encodes CDR1 SGHRS and CDR2 YFSETQ. The V and J ends lost 2 bases and 6 bases respectively, with 15 bases between them. CDR3 length: 15 residues. CDR3 in amino acids: CASSFRGGIGNEQFF. The CDR3 bases are TGCGCCAGCAGCTTTCGAGGGGGAATTGGCAATGAGCAGTTCTTC.

The chain has TRBV7-9 and TRBJ2-5; D is uncertain. V was shortened by 2 bases and J by 2 bases, with 9 bases between the two germline ends. This CDR3 region has 14 residues. The germline CDR1 and CDR2 sequences are SEHNR and FQNEAQ (reference sequence). This chain's CDR3 is CASSLTTDQETQYF. In nucleotides, the CDR3 is TGTGCCAGCAGCTTAACAACAGATCAAGAGACCCAGTACTTC.

The DNA of the CDR3 is TGCGCCAGCAGCTTGGTCCCGGGGGAACACTATGGCTACACCTTC. Translated, it gives CASSLVPGEHYGYTF. The chain recombines TRBV5-1 with TRBJ1-2; TRBD1 is a possible D gene (5 bases). This CDR3 has 15 residues. CDR1 is SGHRS, CDR2 YFSETQ, per germline. With 0 bases removed from V and 3 bases from J, the gap between germline ends came to 12 bases.

This clone was found a few times. This sequence joins TRBV5-6 and TRBJ1-1; D is undetermined. V was trimmed by 2 bases and J by 1 base, leaving 6 bases between them. The CDR3 is 13 amino acids. From germline, CDR1 is SGHDT and CDR2 YYEEEE. CDR3 bases: TGTGCCAGCAGCTTAGAACAGAACACTGAAGCTTTCTTT. The encoded protein is CASSLEQNTEAFF.

This clone occurred once. The chain carries TRBV5-1 and TRBJ2-3, with TRBD2 as a possible D gene (5 bases). Germline V lookup: CDR1 SGHRS, CDR2 YFSETQ. Trimming shortened V by 5 bases and J by 10 bases, and 20 bases separated the two germline ends. This CDR3 has 14 residues. CDR3 amino acids: CASRSRANEGAQYF. The CDR3 DNA reads TGCGCCAGCAGGTCCCGGGCCAATGAGGGAGCGCAGTATTTT.